A selection of T cell receptor beta chains follows, all from one sample in a study of T cell responses to AZD1222 COVID-19 vaccine. The method was immunoSEQ multiplex PCR; TCRdb's version includes in-frame clones alone and lacks a portion of them. Here the sample spans some 96,000 clones, 84% being singletons. Material: peripheral blood, obtained 28 days after the second AZD1222 dose. The origin of the receptors is an adult who received the AZD1222 COVID-19 vaccine. Each CDR3 is given with its conserved first and last residue. Fields, in order: J gene, clone size, V gene, D gene, CDR3 protein, CDR3 DNA. D genes are given only for firm matches. Part of the rows lack a size; the others show once, few, many or a class for expanded clones.

TRBJ1-1	.	TRBV2	.	CATWNQGTLGGAFF	TGTGCCACCTGGAACCAGGGGACATTAGGTGGAGCTTTCTTT
TRBJ2-1	.	TRBV19	TRBD2	CASSTSGTSYNEQFF	TGTGCCAGTAGTACTAGCGGAACCTCCTACAATGAGCAGTTCTTC
TRBJ2-5	.	TRBV18	TRBD2	CASSPPLERGQETQYF	TGTGCCAGCTCACCACCTCTCGAGCGGGGTCAAGAGACCCAGTACTTC
TRBJ2-1	few	TRBV2	TRBD1	CASRGTGQAGDEQFF	TGTGCCAGCAGGGGAACGGGACAGGCGGGCGATGAGCAGTTCTTC
TRBJ1-5	.	TRBV6-2/TRBV6-3	.	CASSLGEVQPQHF	TGTGCCAGCAGTTTGGGGGAGGTTCAGCCCCAGCATTTT
TRBJ1-2	.	TRBV5-1	.	CASSLGQSNYGYTF	TGCGCCAGCAGCTTAGGACAGTCTAACTATGGCTACACCTTC
TRBJ1-2	once	TRBV12-3/TRBV12-4	.	CASTGDGGYTF	TGTGCCAGCACAGGTGATGGTGGCTACACCTTC
TRBJ1-6	.	TRBV7-8	.	CASSLADNSPLHF	TGTGCCAGCAGCTTAGCCGATAATTCACCCCTCCACTTT
TRBJ2-7	.	TRBV7-3	TRBD2	CASSLGGVAGVLYF	TGTGCCAGCAGCCTGGGGGGGGTAGCGGGAGTTCTGTACTTC
TRBJ2-2	.	TRBV5-1	.	CASSPGEWDGELFF	TGCGCCAGCAGCCCAGGTGAATGGGACGGGGAGCTGTTTTTT
TRBJ2-5	.	TRBV6-5	TRBD2	CASKRGGRGRETQYF	TGTGCCAGCAAACGGGGCGGGAGGGGGCGAGAGACCCAGTACTTC
TRBJ2-3	few	TRBV5-1	.	CASSDHLTDTQYF	TGCGCCAGCAGCGACCACCTCACAGATACGCAGTATTTT
TRBJ1-4	.	TRBV9	.	CASSVGVEGFNEKLFF	TGTGCCAGCAGCGTAGGTGTCGAGGGGTTTAATGAAAAACTGTTTTTT
TRBJ1-1	.	TRBV29-1	.	CSVTYLNTEAFF	TGCAGCGTTACGTACCTGAACACTGAAGCTTTCTTT
TRBJ1-6	.	TRBV27	.	CASSLEGDWGSPLHF	TGTGCCAGCAGTTTAGAGGGGGATTGGGGTTCACCCCTCCACTTT
TRBJ2-7	.	TRBV15	TRBD1	CATSRRTGTGGDVQYF	TGTGCCACCAGCAGACGCACCGGGACAGGGGGCGACGTGCAGTACTTC
TRBJ1-1	.	TRBV11-2	.	CAIRGGMNTEAFF	TGTGCCATCCGGGGGGGAATGAACACTGAAGCTTTCTTT
TRBJ2-1	.	TRBV27	.	CASSFGRDPTYKEQFF	TGTGCCAGCAGTTTTGGAAGGGACCCTACGTATAAAGAGCAGTTCTTC
TRBJ1-2	.	TRBV27	.	CASSGPSTANYGYTF	TGTGCCAGCAGTGGCCCTTCGACAGCTAACTATGGCTACACCTTC
TRBJ1-2	once	TRBV11-1	.	CASSWLYGGYTF	TGTGCCAGCAGCTGGTTGTATGGAGGCTACACCTTC